Following are 28 T cell receptor beta chains from one sample sequenced in a study of PD-1 blockade in mismatch repair-deficient tumors. This table comes from immunoSEQ multiplex PCR, and its TCRdb copy is limited to in-frame clones, with some not included. The table shows roughly 120,000 clones, with more than 70% occurring only once. The specimen was peripheral blood, collected roughly 70 weeks after starting pembrolizumab. These receptors all come from an adult with mismatch repair-deficient cancer.

This chain joins TRBV10-3 and TRBJ2-2; D is uncertain. This CDR3 spans 13 amino acids. The germline V gene has CDR1 ENHRY and CDR2 SYGVKD. The V end lost 7 bases, the J end lost 4 bases, and 10 bases lay between the germline ends. CDR3 residues: CAITGGSTGELFF. In DNA form, the CDR3 reads TGTGCCATCACGGGCGGTAGCACCGGGGAGCTGTTTTTT.

CDR3 bases: TGTGCCAGCAGTTATAGGGCTAGCGGCTACAATGAGCAGTTCTTC. Translating gives CASSYRASGYNEQFF. This chain joins TRBV6-6 and TRBJ2-1, with TRBD2 identical over 7 bases. The CDR3 totals 15 residues. V shed 3 bases, J shed 3 bases, and the junction held 5 bases outside the gene matches. The germline CDR1 and CDR2 sequences are MNHNY and SVGAGI (reference sequence).

This clone appeared a few times. This chain links TRBV12-5 with TRBJ2-7, with a weak D call TRBD1 (5 bases). There are 13 residues in the CDR3. Germline CDR1 and CDR2: LGHNT and FRNRAP. V shed 7 bases and J shed 2 bases, with 12 bases lying between them. The CDR3 DNA is TGTGCTAGTGCAAATCCAGGGCCCTACGAGCAGTACTTC. Translation gives CASANPGPYEQYF. The full variable domain, in which reference TRBV12-5 and TRBJ2-7 provide the parts outside the CDR3, is DARVTQTPRHKVTEMGQEVTMRCQPILGHNTVFWYRQTMMQGLELLAYFRNRAPLDDSGMPKDRFSAEMPDATLATLKIQPSEPRDSAVYFCASANPGPYEQYFGPGTRLTVT.

The rearrangement links TRBV7-9 to TRBJ1-4, with no clear D. This CDR3 region has 16 residues. The V gene's germline CDR1 is SEHNR and CDR2 FQNEAQ (reference sequence). V gave up 5 bases and J gave up 8 bases, with 21 bases separating them. The CDR3 region has the DNA TGTGCCAGCAGCCAATTTTCGGGTACCCAGAGAGAAAAACTGTTTTTT. Translated: CASSQFSGTQREKLFF.

V is TRBV7-6 and J is TRBJ2-2; a possible D gene is TRBD2 (5 bases). Per germline, CDR1 SGHVS and CDR2 FNYEAQ. The V end was cut by 0 bases, the J end by 6 bases, with 5 bases between. The CDR3 has 13 amino acids. CDR3 DNA: TGTGCCAGCAGCTTAGCGGGAGCCGGGGAGCTGTTTTTT. Protein product: CASSLAGAGELFF.

The rearrangement links TRBV28 to TRBJ2-3; D tentatively fits TRBD1 or TRBD2 (5 bases each). The V end was cut by 2 bases, the J end by 7 bases, with 28 bases between. This CDR3 spans 19 amino acids. From germline, CDR1 is MDHEN and CDR2 SYDVKM. The CDR3 protein is CASSLVPGRIVRAAYTQYF. CDR3 nucleotides: TGTGCCAGCAGTTTAGTCCCGGGACGGATAGTCCGGGCAGCTTATACGCAGTATTTT.

This chain connects TRBV6-1 to TRBJ1-1, with D maybe TRBD1 (6 bases). Germline lookup yields CDR1 MNHNS and CDR2 SASEGT. Trimming cost V 2 bases and J 7 bases, with 11 bases left between them. The CDR3 runs 13 residues. CDR3 sequence (DNA): TGTGCCAGCAGTGAACTTTGGACAGTTGAAGCTTTCTTT. Amino acids: CASSELWTVEAFF.

The chain is built from TRBV13 and TRBJ2-7; 15 bases are a match to TRBD2. Germline CDR1 and CDR2: PRHDT and FYEKMQ (reference sequence). The CDR3 spans 16 residues. The trim removed 5 bases at V and 3 bases at J, leaving 5 bases unmatched. The CDR3 DNA reads as TGTGCCAGCAGCCAAGGGACTAGCGGGAGGAGCTACGAGCAGTACTTC. Translation gives CASSQGTSGRSYEQYF. Full variable domain (remainder filled in from reference TRBV13 and TRBJ2-7): AAGVIQSPRHLIKEKRETATLKCYPIPRHDTVYWYQQGPGQDPQFLISFYEKMQSDKGSIPDRFSAQQFSDYHSELNMSSLELGDSALYFCASSQGTSGRSYEQYFGPGTRLTVT.

The chain combines TRBV18 with TRBJ1-2, with D possibly being TRBD1 (6 bases). The CDR3 is 18 amino acids. Germline V gene sequence: CDR1 KGHSH, CDR2 LQKENI. Trimming took off 0 bases at V and 5 bases at J, with 22 bases between the two ends. The CDR3 loop is CASSPPGAGDGIAYGYTF. The CDR3 nucleotides are TGTGCCAGCTCACCACCGGGGGCAGGAGATGGAATCGCGTATGGCTACACCTTC.

CDR3 in DNA: TGCGCCAGCAGTGAGTCGCTCGGGCCCCAGCATTTT. Protein product: CASSESLGPQHF. The chain recombines TRBV10-2 with TRBJ1-5; D unclear. There are 12 residues in the CDR3. Trimming removed 0 bases at V and 9 bases at J, with 6 bases between. CDR1 and CDR2 (germline): WSHSY, SAAADI.

This rearrangement joins TRBV11-2 to TRBJ1-5; a possible D gene is TRBD1 (5 bases). With 5 bases removed from V and 2 bases from J, the gap between germline ends came to 10 bases. Looked up from germline, CDR1 is SGHAT and CDR2 is FQNNGV. The CDR3 is 14 amino acids. The CDR3 DNA reads TGTGCCAGCAGCCTGGGAGGGGGCAATCAGCCCCAGCATTTT. Translated: CASSLGGGNQPQHF.

The chain combines TRBV6-4 with TRBJ1-1; TRBD1 is a possible D gene (6 bases). The CDR3 extends over 15 amino acids. Germline CDR1 MRHNA, CDR2 SNTAGT. V was clipped by 5 bases and J by 5 bases, with 18 bases between them. As DNA, the CDR3 is TGTGCCAGCAGTAAAAACGGGGGCTTGGGGACTGAAGCTTTCTTT. This encodes CASSKNGGLGTEAFF.

The V call is TRBV10-3, the J call TRBJ2-2; D may be TRBD1 (5 bases). The germline V gene encodes CDR1 ENHRY and CDR2 SYGVKD. V was clipped by 5 bases and J by 1 base, with 5 bases between them. CDR3 length: 13 residues. The CDR3 DNA sequence: TGTGCCATCAGTCAGGGGAACACCGGGGAGCTGTTTTTT. Translation: CAISQGNTGELFF.

This chain joins TRBV29-1 and TRBJ1-1; unclear D gene. The CDR3 consists of 12 residues. V lost 4 bases and J 6 bases, leaving 12 bases between the germline ends. CDR1 is SQVTM and CDR2 is ANQGSEA in the germline V gene. This CDR3 is CSVGRLASEAFF. CDR3 DNA sequence: TGCAGCGTTGGGAGGTTGGCCTCTGAAGCTTTCTTT.

The chain couples TRBV25-1 to TRBJ2-6; D not resolved. Germline assignment: CDR1 MGHDK and CDR2 SYGVNS. This CDR3 is built from 14 residues. V was clipped by 2 bases and J by 4 bases, with 6 bases between them. CDR3 sequence: CASSEGSGANVLTF. CDR3 coding DNA: TGTGCCAGCAGTGAAGGGTCCGGGGCCAACGTCCTGACTTTC. The whole variable domain, remainder taken from reference TRBV25-1 and TRBJ2-6, is EADIYQTPRYLVIGTGKKITLECSQTMGHDKMYWYQQDPGMELHLIHYSYGVNSTEKGDLSSESTVSRIRTEHFPLTLESARPSHTSQYLCASSEGSGANVLTFGAGSRLTVL.

This rearrangement joins TRBV4-2 to TRBJ1-5, with D possibly being TRBD1 (6 bases). Trimming cost V 0 bases and J 7 bases, with 22 bases left between them. This CDR3 contains 18 residues. Per germline, CDR1 LGHNA and CDR2 YNFKEQ. The CDR3 DNA sequence: TGTGCCAGCAGCCAAGATCGGCAGGGGCCAGCGAGGAGCCAGCCCCAGCATTTT. Translating gives CASSQDRQGPARSQPQHF.

The chain recombines TRBV11-2 with TRBJ2-2, with D possibly matching TRBD2 (5 bases). V lost 1 base to trimming and J lost 9 bases, with 18 bases between them. CDR1 SGHAT and CDR2 FQNNGV come from the germline V gene. The CDR3 runs to 16 residues. In DNA, the CDR3 is TGTGCCAGCAGCTTAGCGGGGTGGGGATACACACGGGAGCTGTTTTTT. Translation: CASSLAGWGYTRELFF.

This chain links TRBV11-3 with TRBJ2-3; 16 bases fit TRBD2. Germline CDR1 reads SGHNT; CDR2 reads YENEEA. The CDR3 has 18 amino acids. V lost 5 bases to trimming and J lost 1 base; unmatched junction nucleotides: 6. In DNA form, the CDR3 reads TGTGCCAGCAGCCAGGGGACTAGCGGGAGGGTGGGCACAGATACGCAGTATTTT. Amino acid sequence: CASSQGTSGRVGTDTQYF. Based on the CDR3 plus reference TRBV11-3 and TRBJ2-3, the full variable domain is EAGVVQSPRYKIIEKKQPVAFWCNPISGHNTLYWYLQNLGQGPELLIRYENEEAVDDSQLPKDRFSAERLKGVDSTLKIQPAELGDSAVYLCASSQGTSGRVGTDTQYFGPGTRLTVL.

The CDR3 region is CASSTVVSHGYTF. The CDR3 nucleotides are TGTGCCAGCTCAACCGTGGTGTCCCATGGCTACACCTTC. The gene calls are TRBV19 and TRBJ1-2; D is unresolved. The V and J ends lost 9 bases and 6 bases respectively, with 17 bases between them. CDR3 length equals 13 residues. Germline CDR1 is LNHDA and CDR2 is SQIVND (reference sequence).

The rearrangement links TRBV4-3 to TRBJ2-3; D remains ambiguous. Per germline, CDR1 LGHNA and CDR2 YSLEER. V was shortened by 1 base and J by 2 bases, with 7 bases between the two germline ends. The CDR3 is 14 amino acids. The CDR3 loop reads CASSQGYITDTQYF. CDR3 bases: TGCGCCAGCAGCCAAGGGTACATCACAGATACGCAGTATTTT.

This clone showed up just once. The CDR3 loop is CASTSGRALGETQYF. The CDR3 DNA sequence: TGCGCCAGCACGAGCGGGAGGGCCCTCGGAGAGACCCAGTACTTC. The chain uses TRBV10-2 and TRBJ2-5, with TRBD2 matching over 10 bases. J lost 4 bases, V lost 7 bases, and 9 bases had no gene match. In germline, CDR1 is WSHSY, CDR2 SAAADI. The CDR3 sequence is 15 residues long.

The chain uses TRBV13 and TRBJ2-7; 10 bases map to TRBD1. There are 15 residues in the CDR3. V lost 5 bases and J lost 8; bases outside the gene matches: 12. CDR1 is PRHDT, CDR2 FYEKMQ, per germline (reference sequence). CDR3 DNA: TGTGCCAGCAGCGAGGGGGACAGGGGAGGTACGAAGCAGTACTTC. This gives the protein CASSEGDRGGTKQYF. The full variable domain, in which reference TRBV13 and TRBJ2-7 provide the parts outside the CDR3, is AAGVIQSPRHLIKEKRETATLKCYPIPRHDTVYWYQQGPGQDPQFLISFYEKMQSDKGSIPDRFSAQQFSDYHSELNMSSLELGDSALYFCASSEGDRGGTKQYFGPGTRLTVT.

This chain connects TRBV28 to TRBJ1-4, with a possible D match to TRBD1 (6 bases). The CDR3 covers 14 residues. Germline V gene sequence: CDR1 MDHEN, CDR2 SYDVKM. V was cut by 4 bases and J by 7 bases, with 13 bases left in between. The CDR3 DNA follows: TGTGCCAGCAGTTCAGGGGCCGCCGGTGAAAAACTGTTTTTT. It codes for CASSSGAAGEKLFF.

As for this clone: The sample has other DNA sequences that encode this CDR3 too. CDR3 in amino acids: CASSLSNYGYTF. The DNA for the CDR3 is TGTGCCAGCAGCTTATCGAACTATGGCTACACCTTC. The V gene is TRBV5-6, the J gene TRBJ1-2; D is unclear. V was clipped by 2 bases and J by 2 bases, with 4 bases between them. The germline V gene encodes CDR1 SGHDT and CDR2 YYEEEE. The CDR3 length is 12 residues.

The rearrangement links TRBV19 to TRBJ2-7; 14 nucleotides line up with TRBD2. V lost 6 bases, J lost 4 bases, and 8 bases stayed unmatched. In germline, CDR1 is LNHDA, CDR2 SQIVND (reference sequence). The CDR3 sequence is 16 residues long. DNA of the CDR3: TGTGCCAGTAGCCGACTAGCGGGAGGGCCCTCGTACGAGCAGTACTTC. Translated, it gives CASSRLAGGPSYEQYF.

The J gene is TRBJ2-1, the V gene TRBV21-1; the table's TRBD2 call for D was not verified on the DNA. TRBV21-1 constitutes a pseudogene. The CDR3 is 16 amino acids. In nucleotides, the CDR3 is TGTGCCAGCAGCAAAGGGGCTAGCGGAATATGCAATGAGCAGTTCTTC. It is translated as CASSKGASGICNEQFF.

This chain's CDR3 is CASSPTQDRVGDEQYF. CDR3 nucleotides: TGTGCCAGCAGCCCAACACAGGACAGGGTGGGTGACGAGCAGTACTTC. This sequence joins TRBV7-9 and TRBJ2-7; 8 positions match TRBD1. Germline V CDR1 and CDR2: SEHNR, FQNEAQ (reference sequence). Trimming removed 5 bases from V and 5 bases from J; junction bases left unmatched: 14. This CDR3 has 16 residues.

The chain combines TRBV28 with TRBJ2-5; maybe TRBD1 (7 bases). Trimming left V 3 bases short and J 4 bases short, with 24 bases between. The CDR3 totals 18 residues. The germline gives CDR1 MDHEN, CDR2 SYDVKM. The CDR3 region is CASSFPAHSGGPLETQYF. The CDR3 coding sequence is TGTGCCAGCAGTTTTCCCGCTCACTCAGGGGGGCCTTTAGAGACCCAGTACTTC.